This T cell receptor (beta chain) comes out of a study of T cell repertoires in cytomegalovirus infection. Study-wide results and limits: Ex vivo, HLA-C-restricted CMV-specific TCR beta clonotypes prevailed over the rest of the response. Cumulative public TCR beta family frequency identified carriers of CMV plus the relevant HLA.

The length of the CDR3 is 15 residues. CDR1 and CDR2 (germline): MNHEY, SMNVEV (reference sequence). Trimming took off 7 bases at V and 2 bases at J, with 17 bases between the two ends. Using its own MiXCR run on the reads, TCRdb lists one record per CDR3 protein. Found here are some 940,000 distinct CDR3 sequences, roughly 30% of them singletons; the top ten hold 11% to 15%. Details on this clonotype: The antigen is unknown.

This specimen consisted of cultured CD8+ T cells from PBMCs, obtained from culture after CMV antigen stimulation. This chain joins TRBV27 and TRBJ1-1, with TRBD1 as a possible D gene (6 bases). This clonotype was sampled from a human donor in good health (CMV status not recorded). Some clones in this sample may be carry-over from other donors' samples. The CDR3 protein is CASNLLGGANTEAFF. The CDR3 DNA sequence: TGTGCCAGCAACCTCCTCGGGGGCGCCAACACTGAAGCTTTCTTT.